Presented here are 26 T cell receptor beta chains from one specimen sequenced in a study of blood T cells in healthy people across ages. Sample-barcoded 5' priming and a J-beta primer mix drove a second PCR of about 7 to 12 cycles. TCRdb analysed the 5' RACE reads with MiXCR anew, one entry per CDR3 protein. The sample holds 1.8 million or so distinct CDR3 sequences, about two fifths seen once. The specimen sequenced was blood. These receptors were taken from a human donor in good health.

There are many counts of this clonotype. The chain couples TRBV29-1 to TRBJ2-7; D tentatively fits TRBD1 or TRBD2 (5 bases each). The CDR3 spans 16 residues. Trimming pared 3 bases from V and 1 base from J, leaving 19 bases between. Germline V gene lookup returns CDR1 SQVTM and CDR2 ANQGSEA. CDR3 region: CSVEAWGPEASYEQYF. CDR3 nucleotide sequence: TGCAGCGTTGAGGCTTGGGGACCAGAAGCATCCTACGAGCAGTACTTC.

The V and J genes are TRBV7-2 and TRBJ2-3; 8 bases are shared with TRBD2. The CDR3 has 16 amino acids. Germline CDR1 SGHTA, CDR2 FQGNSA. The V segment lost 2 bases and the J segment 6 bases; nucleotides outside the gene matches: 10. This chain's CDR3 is CASSLLAGAAVDTQYF. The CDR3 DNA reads TGTGCCAGCAGCTTACTAGCGGGTGCTGCGGTGGATACGCAGTATTTT.

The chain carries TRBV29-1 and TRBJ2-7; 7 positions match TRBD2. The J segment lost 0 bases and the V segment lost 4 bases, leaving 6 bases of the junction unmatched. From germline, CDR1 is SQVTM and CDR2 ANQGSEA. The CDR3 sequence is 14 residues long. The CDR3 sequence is CSVGGGLRSYEQYF. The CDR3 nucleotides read TGCAGCGTTGGGGGGGGACTCCGCTCCTACGAGCAGTACTTC.

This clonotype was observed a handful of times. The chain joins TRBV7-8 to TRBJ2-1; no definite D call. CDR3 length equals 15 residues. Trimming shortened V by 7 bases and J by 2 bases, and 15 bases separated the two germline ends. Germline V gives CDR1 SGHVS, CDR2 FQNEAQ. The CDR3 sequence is CASNSQDGPYNEQFF. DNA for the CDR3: TGTGCCAGCAATTCGCAGGACGGACCCTACAATGAGCAGTTCTTC.

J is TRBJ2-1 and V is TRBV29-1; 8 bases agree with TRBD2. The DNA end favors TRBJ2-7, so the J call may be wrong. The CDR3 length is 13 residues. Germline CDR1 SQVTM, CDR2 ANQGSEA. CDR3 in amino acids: CSVRTSSYNEQYF. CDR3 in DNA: TGCAGCGTTAGGACTAGCTCCTACAATGAGCAGTACTTC.

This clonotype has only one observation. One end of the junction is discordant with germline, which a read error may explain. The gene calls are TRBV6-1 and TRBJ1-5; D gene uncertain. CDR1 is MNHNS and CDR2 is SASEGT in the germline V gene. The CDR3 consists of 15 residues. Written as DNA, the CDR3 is TGTGCCAGCAGTGAATACAGAGATAGCAATCAGCCCCAACATTTT. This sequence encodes CASSEYRDSNQPQHF.

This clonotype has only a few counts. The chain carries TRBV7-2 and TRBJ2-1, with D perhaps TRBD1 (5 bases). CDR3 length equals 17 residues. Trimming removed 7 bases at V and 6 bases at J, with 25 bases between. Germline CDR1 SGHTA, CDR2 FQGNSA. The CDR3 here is CASTPWHPRAGSNEQFF. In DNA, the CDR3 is TGTGCCAGCACTCCATGGCATCCACGGGCAGGGTCCAATGAGCAGTTCTTC.

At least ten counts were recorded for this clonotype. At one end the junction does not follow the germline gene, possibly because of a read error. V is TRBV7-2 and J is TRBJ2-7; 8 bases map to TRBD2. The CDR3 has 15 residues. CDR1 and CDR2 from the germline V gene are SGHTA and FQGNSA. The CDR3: CASSLDGGGSYEQYF. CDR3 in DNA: TGCGCCAGCAGCTTGGATGGCGGGGGGTCGTACGAGCAGTACTTC.

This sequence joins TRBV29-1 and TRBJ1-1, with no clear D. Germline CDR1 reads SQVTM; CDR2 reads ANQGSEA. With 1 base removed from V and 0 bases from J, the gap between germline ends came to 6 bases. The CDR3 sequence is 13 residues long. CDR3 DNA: TGCAGCGTTGAAGCCAAATTGAACACTGAAGCTTTCTTT. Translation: CSVEAKLNTEAFF.

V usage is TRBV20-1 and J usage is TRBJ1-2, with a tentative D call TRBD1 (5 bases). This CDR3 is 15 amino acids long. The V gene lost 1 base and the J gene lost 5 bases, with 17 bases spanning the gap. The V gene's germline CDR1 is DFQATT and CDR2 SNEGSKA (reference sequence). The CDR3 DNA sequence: TGCAGTGCTAGAGCACCGACGGGCGACAGTTATGGCTACACCTTC. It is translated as CSARAPTGDSYGYTF.

The chain's CDR3 is CASSHSGSGEAFF. DNA for the CDR3: TGTGCCAGCAGCCACTCCGGGTCCGGTGAAGCTTTCTTT. V gene TRBV3-1 combines with J gene TRBJ1-1; D is uncertain. This CDR3 region has 13 residues. CDR1 is LGHDT, CDR2 YNNKEL, per germline (reference sequence). V was pared by 3 bases and J by 7 bases, with 12 bases between.

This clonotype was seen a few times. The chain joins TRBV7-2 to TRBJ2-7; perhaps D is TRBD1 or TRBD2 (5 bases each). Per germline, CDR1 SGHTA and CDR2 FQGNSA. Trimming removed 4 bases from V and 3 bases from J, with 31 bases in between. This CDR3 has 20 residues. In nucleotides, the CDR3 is TGTGCCAGCAGCTCCTCTCATGAGACAGACCTTTATGCGGGCCGCTACGAGCAGTACTTC. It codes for CASSSSHETDLYAGRYEQYF.

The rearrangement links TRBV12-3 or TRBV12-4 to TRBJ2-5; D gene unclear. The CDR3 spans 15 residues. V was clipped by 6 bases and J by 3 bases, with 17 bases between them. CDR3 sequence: CASSPFINGEETQYF. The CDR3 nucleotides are TGTGCCAGCAGCCCATTTATTAACGGTGAAGAGACCCAGTACTTC.

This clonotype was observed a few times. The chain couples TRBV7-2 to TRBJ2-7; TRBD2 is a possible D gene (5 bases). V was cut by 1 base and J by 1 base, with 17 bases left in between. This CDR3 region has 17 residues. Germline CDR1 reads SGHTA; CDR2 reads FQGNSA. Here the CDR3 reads CASSLVAGSTPSYEQYF. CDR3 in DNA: TGTGCCAGCAGCTTAGTGGCGGGCTCTACTCCGTCCTACGAGCAGTACTTC.

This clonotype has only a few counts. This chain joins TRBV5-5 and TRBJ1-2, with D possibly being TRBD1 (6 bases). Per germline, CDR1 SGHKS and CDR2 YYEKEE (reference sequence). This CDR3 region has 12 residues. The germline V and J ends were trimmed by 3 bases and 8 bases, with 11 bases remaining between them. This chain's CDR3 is CASSSNQGGYTF. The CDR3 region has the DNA TGTGCCAGCAGCTCAAACCAGGGGGGCTACACCTTC.

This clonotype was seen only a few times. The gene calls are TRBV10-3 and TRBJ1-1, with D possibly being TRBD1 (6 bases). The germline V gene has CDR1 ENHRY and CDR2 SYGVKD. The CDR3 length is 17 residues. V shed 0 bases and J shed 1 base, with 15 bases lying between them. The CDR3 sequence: CAISESRGTRWNTEAFF. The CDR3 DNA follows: TGTGCCATCAGTGAGTCGAGGGGGACTCGGTGGAACACTGAAGCTTTCTTT.

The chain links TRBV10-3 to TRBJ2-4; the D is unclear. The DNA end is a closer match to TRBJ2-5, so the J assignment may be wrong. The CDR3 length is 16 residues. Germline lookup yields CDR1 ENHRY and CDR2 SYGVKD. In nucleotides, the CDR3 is TGTGCCATCAGTGAGGACGGTACACAGCCGGTGGAGACCCAGTACTTC. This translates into CAISEDGTQPVETQYF.

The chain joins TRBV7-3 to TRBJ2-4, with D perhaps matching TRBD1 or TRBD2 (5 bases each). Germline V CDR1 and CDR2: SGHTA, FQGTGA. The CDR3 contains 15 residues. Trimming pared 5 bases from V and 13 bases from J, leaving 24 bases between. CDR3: CASSRFGDAYNEQYF. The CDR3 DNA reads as TGTGCCAGCAGCCGGTTCGGGGACGCATACAATGAGCAGTACTTC. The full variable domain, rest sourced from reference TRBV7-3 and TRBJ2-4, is GAGVSQTPSNKVTEKGKYVELRCDPISGHTALYWYRQSLGQGPEFLIYFQGTGAADDSGLPNDRFFAVRPEGSVSTLKIQRTERGDSAVYLCASSRFGDAYNEQYFGAGTRLSVL.

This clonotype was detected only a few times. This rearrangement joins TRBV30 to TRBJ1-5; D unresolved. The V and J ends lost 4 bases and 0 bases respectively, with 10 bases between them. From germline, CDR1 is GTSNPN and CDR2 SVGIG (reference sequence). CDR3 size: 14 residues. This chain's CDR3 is CAWTAESSNQPQHF. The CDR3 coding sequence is TGTGCCTGGACGGCCGAGAGTAGCAATCAGCCCCAGCATTTT.

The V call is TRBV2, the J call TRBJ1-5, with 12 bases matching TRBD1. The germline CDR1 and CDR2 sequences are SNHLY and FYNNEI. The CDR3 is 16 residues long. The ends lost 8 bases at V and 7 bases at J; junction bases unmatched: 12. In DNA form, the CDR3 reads TGTGCCAGCGAGGGACAGGGGGCGCGTTTAGGGCAGCCCCAGCATTTT. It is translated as CASEGQGARLGQPQHF.

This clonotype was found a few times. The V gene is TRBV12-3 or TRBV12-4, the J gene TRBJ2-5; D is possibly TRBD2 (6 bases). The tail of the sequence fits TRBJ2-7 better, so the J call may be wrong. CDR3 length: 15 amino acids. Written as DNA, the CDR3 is TGTGCCAGCAGTATCCTAGCGAGCTCAACCTACGAGCAGTACTTC. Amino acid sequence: CASSILASSTYEQYF.

CDR3 coding DNA: TGTGCCAGCAGTTTATATCTTTCTGATACGCAGTATTTT. It translates to CASSLYLSDTQYF. This chain connects TRBV27 to TRBJ2-3, with no clear D. V was shortened by 1 base and J by 6 bases, with 8 bases between the two germline ends. The CDR3 has 13 residues. CDR1 MNHEY and CDR2 SMNVEV come from the germline V gene (reference sequence).

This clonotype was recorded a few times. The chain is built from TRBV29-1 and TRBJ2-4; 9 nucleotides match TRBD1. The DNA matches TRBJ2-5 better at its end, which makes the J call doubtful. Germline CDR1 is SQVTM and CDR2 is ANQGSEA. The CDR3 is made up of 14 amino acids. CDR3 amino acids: CSVSGTGNFETQYF. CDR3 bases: TGCAGCGTTTCCGGGACAGGGAACTTTGAGACCCAGTACTTC.

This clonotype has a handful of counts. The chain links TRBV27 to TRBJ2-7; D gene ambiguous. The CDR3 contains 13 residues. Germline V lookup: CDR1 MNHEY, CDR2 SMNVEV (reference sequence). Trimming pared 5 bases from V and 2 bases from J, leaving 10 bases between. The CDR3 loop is CASSPAEPYEQYF. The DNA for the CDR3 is TGTGCCAGCAGTCCCGCGGAGCCCTACGAGCAGTACTTC.

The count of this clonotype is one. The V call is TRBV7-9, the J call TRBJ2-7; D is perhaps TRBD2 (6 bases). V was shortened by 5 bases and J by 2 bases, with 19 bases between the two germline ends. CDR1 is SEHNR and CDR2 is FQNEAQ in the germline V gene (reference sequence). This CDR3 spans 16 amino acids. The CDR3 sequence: CASSLFYGGAPYEQYF. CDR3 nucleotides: TGTGCCAGCAGCCTCTTTTATGGCGGGGCCCCCTACGAGCAGTACTTC.

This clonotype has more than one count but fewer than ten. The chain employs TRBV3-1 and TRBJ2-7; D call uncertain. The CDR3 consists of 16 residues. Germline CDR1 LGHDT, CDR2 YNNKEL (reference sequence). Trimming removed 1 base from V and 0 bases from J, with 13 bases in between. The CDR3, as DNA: TGTGCCAGCAGCCAAGGCAGGATAATAAGCTCCTACGAGCAGTACTTC. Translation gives CASSQGRIISSYEQYF.